These 6 T cell receptor beta chains were sequenced from one sample in a study of HIV-infected children after antiretroviral therapy interruption. Unique molecular identifiers were included in an RNA-based 3' RACE TCR library. TCRdb re-analysed the 3' RACE reads in MiXCR, keeping a single row per CDR3 protein. The sample consists of approximately 95,000 distinct CDR3 sequences, roughly 6.4% of them appearing once. As for treatment: PENTA 11 planned treatment interruption arm or continuous ART arm. The sample here was CD45RA+ CD4+ T cells from PBMCs, pooled from several time points, taken from a donor given antiretroviral therapy, either interrupted or continuous. The subset is: naive CD4+ CD45RA+ CD45RO- T cells. Source of these receptors: a pool of human donors with HIV.

A note on this clonotype: One end of the junction does not line up with germline, which may come from a read error. The genes are TRBV11-2 and TRBJ1-1; a possible D gene is TRBD1 (5 bases). This CDR3 region has 15 residues. CDR1 and CDR2 (germline): SGHAT, FQNNGV. CDR3 bases: TGTGCCAGCAGCTTTCTTCGGGGGACGAACTCTGAAGCTTTCTTT. Translation: CASSFLRGTNSEAFF.

The sample holds many counts of this clonotype. This chain uses TRBV4-2 with TRBJ2-3; 9 bases align to TRBD2. Germline lookup yields CDR1 LGHNA and CDR2 YNFKEQ. The CDR3 is made up of 17 amino acids. V lost 4 bases, J lost 6 bases, and 14 bases stayed unmatched. The CDR3 loop reads CASSPSAGAGGQDTQYF. CDR3 sequence (DNA): TGTGCCAGCAGCCCCTCCGCGGGCGCGGGGGGGCAGGATACGCAGTATTTT.

This clonotype was recorded many times. V and J are TRBV12-3 or TRBV12-4 and TRBJ2-3; D is perhaps TRBD1 (6 bases). This CDR3 is built from 14 residues. Trimming pared 5 bases from V and 4 bases from J, leaving 13 bases between. This chain's CDR3 is CASSPPRTADTQYF. In DNA form, the CDR3 reads TGTGCCAGCAGTCCCCCCCGGACAGCAGATACGCAGTATTTT.

As for this clonotype: This may come from a read error, since a much larger clone is one base off. The rearrangement uses TRBV2 and TRBJ2-7, with D uncertain. In germline, CDR1 is SNHLY, CDR2 FYNNEI. The CDR3 extends over 12 amino acids. DNA for the CDR3: TGTGCCAGCAGTAACCTGGGCTACGAGCGGTACTTC. Its protein product is CASSNLGYERYF. Together with reference TRBV2 and TRBJ2-7, the CDR3 gives the full variable domain: EPEVTQTPSHQVTQMGQEVILRCVPISNHLYFYWYRQILGQKVEFLVSFYNNEISEKSEIFDDQFSVERPDGSNFTLKIRSTKLEDSAMYFCASSNLGYERYFGPGTRLTVT.

This clonotype was observed a few times. V is TRBV20-1 and J is TRBJ1-1, with D possibly matching TRBD1 (5 bases). The V end lost 2 bases, the J end lost 5 bases, and 21 bases lay between the germline ends. Germline loops: CDR1 DFQATT, CDR2 SNEGSKA (reference sequence). There are 16 residues in the CDR3. The CDR3, as DNA: TGCAGTGCTAGAAAGACAGAACAACAGTGGTGGACTGAAGCTTTCTTT. It translates to CSARKTEQQWWTEAFF.

This clonotype was recorded at least ten times. The rearrangement links TRBV20-1 to TRBJ2-1, with 8 bases aligning to TRBD2. Germline lookup yields CDR1 DFQATT and CDR2 SNEGSKA (reference sequence). The CDR3 has 15 residues. Trimming removed 7 bases from V and 1 base from J; junction bases left unmatched: 9. The CDR3 loop is CSVPRTSMSYNEQFF. The CDR3 DNA is TGCAGTGTACCGAGGACTAGCATGTCCTACAATGAGCAGTTCTTC.